This paragraph covers one T cell receptor beta chain sequence. Its antigen is still unknown. Germline CDR1 MNHEY, CDR2 SMNVEV (reference sequence). This CDR3 region has 14 residues. V was cut by 4 bases and J by 2 bases, with 12 bases left in between. Generated by immunoSEQ multiplex PCR, the TCRdb table keeps only in-frame clones and is missing some. In the table there are some 99,000 clones, more than 70% of which are singletons. The source of the sample is a study of glioma-infiltrating T cells after dendritic cell vaccination. Study-wide results and caveats: Longer survival after dendritic cell vaccination followed higher pretreatment TIL content.

Time point indicated: after dendritic cell vaccination, including at tumor progression/relapse. The clonotype comes from a human donor with glioblastoma. V and J are TRBV27 and TRBJ2-7; TRBD1 might be the D (5 bases). Here the sequenced sample was blood, taken after dendritic cell vaccination. CDR3 protein: CASSSLDRAYEQYF. The CDR3 DNA follows: TGTGCCAGCAGTTCACTCGACAGAGCCTACGAGCAGTACTTC.